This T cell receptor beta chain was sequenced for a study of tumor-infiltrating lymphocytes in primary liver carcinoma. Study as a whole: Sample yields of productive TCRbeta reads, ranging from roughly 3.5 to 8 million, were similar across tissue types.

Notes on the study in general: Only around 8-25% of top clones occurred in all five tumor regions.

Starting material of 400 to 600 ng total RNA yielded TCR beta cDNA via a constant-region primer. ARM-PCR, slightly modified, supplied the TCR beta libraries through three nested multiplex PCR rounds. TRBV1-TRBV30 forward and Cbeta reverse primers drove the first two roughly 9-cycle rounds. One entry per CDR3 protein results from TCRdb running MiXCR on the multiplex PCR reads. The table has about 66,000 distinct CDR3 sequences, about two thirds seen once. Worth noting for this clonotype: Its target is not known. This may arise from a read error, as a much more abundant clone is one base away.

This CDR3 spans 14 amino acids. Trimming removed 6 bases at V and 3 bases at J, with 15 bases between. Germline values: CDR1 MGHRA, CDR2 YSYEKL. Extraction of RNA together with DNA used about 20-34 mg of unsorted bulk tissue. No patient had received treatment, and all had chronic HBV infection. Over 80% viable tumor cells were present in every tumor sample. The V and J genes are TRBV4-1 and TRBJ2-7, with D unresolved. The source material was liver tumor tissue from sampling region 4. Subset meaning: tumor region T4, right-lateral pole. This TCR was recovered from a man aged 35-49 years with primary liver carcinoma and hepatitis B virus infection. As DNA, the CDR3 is TGCGCCAGCAGTCTAAGTGACAAGTTCTACGAGCAGTACTTC. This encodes CASSLSDKFYEQYF.